This T cell receptor beta chain was retrieved from a study of cytomegalovirus exposure and HLA in healthy donors. Study findings and constraints: Cytomegalovirus status, reportedly, was diagnosed with high specificity and sensitivity by the classifier. The majority of CMV-associated TCR beta chains were reported as apparently HLA-restricted in a later analysis. The authors listed around 150 TCR beta chains as cytomegalovirus-associated. About 87% or about 30% of the time was how often most TCR beta V segments were productive, according to an earlier analysis.

PCR was performed using 60 Vbeta and 13 Jbeta primers. Measured with immunoSEQ multiplex PCR; TCRdb has only the in-frame clones, and not every one. The sample comprises 65,000 to 80,000 clones, around 73% of which are singletons, and 8% to 10% rests with the top ten. Trimming took off 0 bases at V and 4 bases at J, with 10 bases between the two ends. The CDR3 totals 15 residues. The germline V gene has CDR1 LNHNV and CDR2 YYDKDF (reference sequence). This clone was seen only once. The antigen is not known. Sequencing was done on a sample of PBMCs. The source is a woman aged 40 to 55 in good health and CMV-seropositive. J is TRBJ1-5 and V is TRBV15; TRBD1 might be the D (6 bases). The CDR3 coding sequence is TGTGCCACCAGCAGAGATCTCGGGACAAATCAGCCCCAGCATTTT. Its protein product is CATSRDLGTNQPQHF.